This T cell receptor (beta chain) stems from a study of blood T cells in healthy people across ages. Study conclusions and caveats: Whereas aged donors had fewer naive CD4+ cells, long-lived donors had more of them and higher diversity.

This clonotype was counted only a few times. Antigen: not known. A second PCR of roughly 6 to 12 cycles used a sample-barcoded 5' primer and a J-beta primer mix. Paired-end reads containing CDR3 totaled no fewer than 3 million for each sample. TCRdb re-analysed the 5' RACE reads in MiXCR, keeping a single row per CDR3 protein. Counted here are 800,000 to 950,000 distinct CDR3 sequences, 25% to 35% occurring once; the ten biggest clones make up 10%. Germline CDR1 SGHRS, CDR2 YFSETQ. There are 14 residues in the CDR3. J lost 6 bases, V lost 5 bases, and 5 bases had no gene match. These records were also assigned to another study, of T cells of mothers and their children.

The sample consisted of blood. This sequence originates from a woman aged 40-49 years in good health. The chain has TRBV5-1 and TRBJ2-2; 9 nucleotides match TRBD2. The CDR3 DNA is TGCGCCAGCAGAGATAGCGGGGGATCCGGGGAGCTGTTTTTT. Translated, it gives CASRDSGGSGELFF.